Shown below are 21 T cell receptor beta chains from a single sample sequenced in a study of blood T cell repertoires in COVID-19. Measured with immunoSEQ multiplex PCR; TCRdb has only the in-frame clones, and not every one. The repertoire holds over 85,000 clones, with roughly nine tenths as singletons. The sample taken for sequencing was peripheral blood. The receptors derive from a man in his 70s with acute or convalescent COVID-19.

The chain carries TRBV9 and TRBJ1-2, with 8 bases that match TRBD1. CDR1 and CDR2 from the germline V gene are SGDLS and YYNGEE. J gave up 1 base and V 4 bases, and 3 bases lay outside the gene matches. The CDR3 sequence is 14 residues long. CDR3 sequence: CASSSTGGNYGYTF. In nucleotides, the CDR3 is TGTGCCAGCAGCTCCACAGGGGGTAACTATGGCTACACCTTC. Combining the CDR3 with reference TRBV9 and TRBJ1-2 gives the whole variable domain DSGVTQTPKHLITATGQRVTLRCSPRSGDLSVYWYQQSLDQGLQFLIQYYNGEERAKGNILERFSAQQFPDLHSELNLSSLELGDSALYFCASSSTGGNYGYTFGSGTRLTVV.

The chain carries TRBV7-9 and TRBJ1-6; 9 bases line up with TRBD1. The trim removed 5 bases at V and 9 bases at J, leaving 8 bases unmatched. The germline V gene has CDR1 SEHNR and CDR2 FQNEAQ (reference sequence). The CDR3 spans 15 residues. The DNA for the CDR3 is TGTGCCAGCAGCAGCCGGACAGGGGATGTTTCACCCCTCCACTTT. Amino acid sequence: CASSSRTGDVSPLHF.

This clone has just a few counts. This chain joins TRBV6-4 and TRBJ2-1, with 11 positions matching TRBD2. J lost 4 bases, V lost 0 bases, and 2 bases had no gene match. Germline lookup yields CDR1 MRHNA and CDR2 SNTAGT. The CDR3 sequence is 16 residues long. The CDR3 protein is CASSDSGTSGYNEQFF. The DNA for the CDR3 is TGTGCCAGCAGTGACTCCGGGACTAGCGGATACAATGAGCAGTTCTTC.

The rearrangement joins TRBV7-9 to TRBJ2-3; possible D gene TRBD2, 5 bases. Germline V lookup: CDR1 SEHNR, CDR2 FQNEAQ (reference sequence). The V gene lost 3 bases and the J gene lost 8 bases, with 21 bases spanning the gap. This CDR3 has 16 amino acids. This CDR3 reads CASSFRTPLRVGTQYF. The DNA for the CDR3 is TGTGCCAGCAGCTTCCGGACTCCCCTGCGGGTTGGTACGCAGTATTTT.

This chain links TRBV7-9 with TRBJ1-4; no firm D call. V was trimmed by 3 bases and J by 6 bases, leaving 11 bases between them. Germline V lookup: CDR1 SEHNR, CDR2 FQNEAQ (reference sequence). CDR3 length: 14 residues. CDR3 residues: CASSFGGLDEKLFF. In DNA form, the CDR3 reads TGTGCCAGCAGCTTCGGAGGGCTCGATGAAAAACTGTTTTTT.

The chain couples TRBV25-1 to TRBJ1-1, with 7 bases fitting TRBD1. The junction had 4 bases not matched to a gene; V was cut back by 4 bases and J by 5 bases. This CDR3 is built from 13 residues. Germline V gene sequence: CDR1 MGHDK, CDR2 SYGVNS. The CDR3: CASSGQGWTEAFF. CDR3 coding DNA: TGTGCCAGCAGTGGACAGGGTTGGACTGAAGCTTTCTTT.

The gene calls are TRBV11-3 and TRBJ1-1; 8 bases are shared with TRBD1. The germline gives CDR1 SGHNT, CDR2 YENEEA. V lost 5 bases and J lost 1; bases outside the gene matches: 6. There are 15 residues in the CDR3. DNA of the CDR3: TGTGCCAGCAGCGGGCAGGGGGCCCCGAACACTGAAGCTTTCTTT. Protein product: CASSGQGAPNTEAFF. Based on the CDR3 plus reference TRBV11-3 and TRBJ1-1, the full variable domain is EAGVVQSPRYKIIEKKQPVAFWCNPISGHNTLYWYLQNLGQGPELLIRYENEEAVDDSQLPKDRFSAERLKGVDSTLKIQPAELGDSAVYLCASSGQGAPNTEAFFGQGTRLTVV.

V gene TRBV18 combines with J gene TRBJ2-7; the D is unclear. Germline V CDR1 and CDR2: KGHSH, LQKENI. CDR3 length: 12 amino acids. V lost 4 bases and J lost 2, with 6 bases in between. DNA for the CDR3: TGTGCCAGCTCACTGACAACCTACGAGCAGTACTTC. It translates to CASSLTTYEQYF.

Comment on this clone: An end of the junction does not agree with germline; a read error may underlie this. This chain uses TRBV11-1 with TRBJ1-4; D might be TRBD1 (5 bases). The CDR3 is made up of 14 amino acids. Germline loops: CDR1 SGHAT, CDR2 FQDESV (reference sequence). The CDR3 reads CASSFGGGDEQLFF. CDR3 bases: TGTGCCAGCAGCTTCGGGGGAGGGGATGAACAACTGTTTTTT.

V is TRBV30 and J is TRBJ1-5; D remains unclear. Trimming removed 1 base at V and 3 bases at J, with 16 bases between. Germline V gene sequence: CDR1 GTSNPN, CDR2 SVGIG (reference sequence). The CDR3 length is 16 residues. CDR3 amino acids: CAWSDKTFIPNQPQHF. As DNA, the CDR3 is TGTGCCTGGAGTGATAAAACATTCATCCCCAATCAGCCCCAGCATTTT.

The chain links TRBV4-2 to TRBJ2-1; D is possibly TRBD2 (5 bases). Germline loops: CDR1 LGHNA, CDR2 YNFKEQ. Trimming shortened V by 2 bases and J by 0 bases, and 8 bases separated the two germline ends. The CDR3 length is 15 residues. CDR3 sequence (DNA): TGTGCCAGCAGCCAAAGGACTGCCTCCTACAATGAGCAGTTCTTC. Protein product: CASSQRTASYNEQFF.

The chain is built from TRBV6-1 and TRBJ1-2; D might be TRBD1 (5 bases). Deletions cut 3 bases from V and 3 bases from J, with 5 bases between. CDR1 and CDR2 (germline): MNHNS, SASEGT. The CDR3 has 12 amino acids. The CDR3 region has the DNA TGTGCCAGCAGTGACAGGGACTATGGCTACACCTTC. As protein: CASSDRDYGYTF.

CDR3: CASRARGTVQETQYF. DNA of the CDR3: TGTGCCAGCAGGGCCCGCGGGACAGTACAAGAGACCCAGTACTTC. The chain links TRBV2 to TRBJ2-5, with a possible D match to TRBD1 (7 bases). CDR3 length: 15 residues. CDR1 and CDR2 from the germline V gene are SNHLY and FYNNEI. The V gene lost 6 bases and the J gene lost 2 bases, with 16 bases spanning the gap.

The chain uses TRBV5-4 and TRBJ2-1; 8 nucleotides match TRBD2. Germline CDR1 reads SGHNT; CDR2 reads YYREEE (reference sequence). The CDR3 loop spans 16 amino acids. The V gene end was trimmed by 4 bases and the J gene end by 3 bases; junction bases not matched to a gene: 9. The CDR3 protein is CASSPRSGGLYNEQFF. DNA for the CDR3: TGTGCCAGCAGCCCCCGAAGCGGGGGCCTCTACAATGAGCAGTTCTTC. The whole variable domain, remainder taken from reference TRBV5-4 and TRBJ2-1, is ETGVTQSPTHLIKTRGQQVTLRCSSQSGHNTVSWYQQALGQGPQFIFQYYREEENGRGNFPPRFSGLQFPNYSSELNVNALELDDSALYLCASSPRSGGLYNEQFFGPGTRLTVL.

Here the CDR3 reads CASSKQGINEKLFF. For the CDR3, the DNA is TGTGCCAGCAGCAAACAGGGAATTAATGAAAAACTGTTTTTT. This sequence joins TRBV2 and TRBJ1-4; D is possibly TRBD1 (6 bases). V was pared by 6 bases and J by 4 bases, with 12 bases between. This CDR3 has 14 residues. Germline V gives CDR1 SNHLY, CDR2 FYNNEI.

The J gene is TRBJ1-6, the V gene TRBV27; 10 nucleotides match TRBD1. The CDR3 extends over 20 amino acids. J lost 0 bases, V lost 6 bases, and 14 bases had no gene match. Germline V lookup: CDR1 MNHEY, CDR2 SMNVEV (reference sequence). DNA for the CDR3: TGTGCCAGCAGCTCGGTTTGGAGGGACAGGGGAGTCTCCTATAATTCACCCCTCCACTTT. Translation gives CASSSVWRDRGVSYNSPLHF.

This chain uses TRBV3-1 (or the pseudogene TRBV3-2) with TRBJ2-2; 7 bases match TRBD1. This CDR3 has 16 amino acids. Germline CDR1 LGHDT, CDR2 YNNKEL (reference sequence). With V trimmed by 2 bases and J by 3 bases, 6 bases remained unmatched. CDR3 coding DNA: TGTGCCAGCAGCCAAAGACAGGGTAGGGACACCGGGGAGCTGTTTTTT. Translated, it gives CASSQRQGRDTGELFF.

The V call is TRBV6-5, the J call TRBJ2-7, with D tentatively TRBD1 (5 bases). The CDR3 spans 14 residues. CDR1 and CDR2 from the germline V gene are MNHEY and SVGAGI. Trimming stripped 7 bases from V and 5 bases from J, with 18 bases between. CDR3 coding DNA: TGTGCCAGCATCTCAGGTTGGGGCCTACACGAGCAGTACGTC. It yields the protein CASISGWGLHEQYV.

V usage is TRBV5-1 and J usage is TRBJ2-5, with 9 bases matching TRBD1. The CDR3 is 17 amino acids. The V gene's germline CDR1 is SGHRS and CDR2 YFSETQ. Losses at the gene ends were 0 bases for V and 1 base for J; bases not matched to a gene: 7. Here the CDR3 reads CASSLAPTGGRQETQYF. The DNA for the CDR3 is TGCGCCAGCAGCTTGGCCCCCACAGGGGGCCGCCAAGAGACCCAGTACTTC.

CDR3 DNA sequence: TGTGCCAGCAGCTTGGAGGCCGGGTCCCAAGAGACCCAGTACTTC. It yields the protein CASSLEAGSQETQYF. The chain links TRBV5-5 to TRBJ2-5, with D unclear. This CDR3 has 15 amino acids. Germline CDR1 reads SGHKS; CDR2 reads YYEKEE (reference sequence). Trimming cost V 0 bases and J 1 base, with 10 bases left between them.

The chain combines TRBV2 with TRBJ1-6; D is possibly TRBD1 (6 bases). This CDR3 has 15 amino acids. Between the trimmed V and J ends, which lost 3 bases and 9 bases, there was a span of 15 bases. CDR1 SNHLY and CDR2 FYNNEI come from the germline V gene. The CDR3 spells CASSERQQGSSPLHF. DNA for the CDR3: TGTGCCAGCAGTGAGAGGCAGCAGGGGTCTTCACCCCTCCACTTT.